The 28 T cell receptor beta chains given below trace back to one sample, sequenced in a study of blood T cell repertoires in COVID-19. Sequencing used immunoSEQ multiplex PCR; TCRdb keeps in-frame clones, though not all of them. Here the sample spans around 12,000 clones, approximately 90% being singletons. Sequencing was performed on peripheral blood. These receptors were collected from a human donor in a cohort sampled during active COVID-19.

This rearrangement joins TRBV6-6 to TRBJ2-7; possibly TRBD2 for D (7 bases). V was shortened by 0 bases and J by 11 bases, with 14 bases between the two germline ends. From germline, CDR1 is MNHNY and CDR2 SVGAGI (reference sequence). The CDR3 contains 13 residues. CDR3 in DNA: TGTGCCAGCAGTTACTCGGGGGGGGCCCCAGAGTACTTC. This codes for CASSYSGGAPEYF.

The chain is built from TRBV10-1 and TRBJ2-1; 11 positions agree with TRBD2. Germline V CDR1 and CDR2: WNHNN, SYGVQD (reference sequence). This CDR3 region has 15 residues. The junction had 8 bases not matched to a gene; V was cut back by 6 bases and J by 7 bases. CDR3 residues: CASSDLAGGQNEQFF. The CDR3 DNA follows: TGCGCCAGCAGCGATCTAGCGGGAGGCCAAAATGAGCAGTTCTTC.

The sample holds one count of this clone. The chain employs TRBV7-9 and TRBJ2-1; 10 nucleotides align to TRBD2. Germline CDR1 is SEHNR and CDR2 is FQNEAQ (reference sequence). V shed 5 bases and J 6 bases; nucleotides not matched to a gene: 1. CDR3 length equals 13 residues. Here the CDR3 DNA reads TGTGCCAGCAGCCGACTAGCGGGCAATGAGCAGTTCTTC. Its translation: CASSRLAGNEQFF.

The chain uses TRBV6-4 and TRBJ2-1; 7 bases align to TRBD1. Looked up from germline, CDR1 is MRHNA and CDR2 is SNTAGT. V gave up 5 bases and J gave up 7 bases; unmatched junction bases: 8. This CDR3 is built from 14 residues. CDR3 amino acids: CASSRSQGLNEQFF. DNA for the CDR3: TGTGCCAGCAGTCGATCACAGGGGCTGAATGAGCAGTTCTTC.

The rearrangement uses TRBV9 and TRBJ1-4; possibly TRBD1 for D (6 bases). Per the germline V gene, CDR1 is SGDLS and CDR2 is YYNGEE. The CDR3 covers 16 residues. V was clipped by 0 bases and J by 5 bases, with 14 bases between them. CDR3 sequence reads: CASSVAPTGGNEKLFF. CDR3 sequence (DNA): TGTGCCAGCAGCGTAGCCCCTACGGGGGGCAATGAAAAACTGTTTTTT.

V is TRBV10-1 and J is TRBJ2-1; maybe TRBD1 (5 bases). CDR3 length equals 16 residues. V shed 0 bases and J shed 2 bases, with 11 bases lying between them. Germline V gives CDR1 WNHNN, CDR2 SYGVQD (reference sequence). CDR3 amino acids: CASSESGRVTYNEQFF. The DNA of the CDR3 is TGCGCCAGCAGTGAGTCGGGCAGGGTGACCTACAATGAGCAGTTCTTC.

The rearrangement links TRBV25-1 to TRBJ2-3; TRBD1 matches 12 bases. Trimming cost V 6 bases and J 4 bases; bases outside gene matches: 8. Per germline, CDR1 MGHDK and CDR2 SYGVNS. The CDR3 totals 16 residues. The CDR3 DNA is TGTGCCAGCAGCGACTTAGGGACAGGGGGCCCAGATACGCAGTATTTT. Encoded protein: CASSDLGTGGPDTQYF.

This chain joins TRBV27 and TRBJ2-2; 7 bases agree with TRBD1. V shed 6 bases, J shed 2 bases, and the junction held 12 bases outside the gene matches. This CDR3 is built from 17 residues. Germline V lookup: CDR1 MNHEY, CDR2 SMNVEV (reference sequence). The CDR3 DNA is TGTGCCAGCAGGGACCTGAACAGGGGAATCAACACCGGGGAGCTGTTTTTT. As protein: CASRDLNRGINTGELFF.

This rearrangement joins TRBV6-1 to TRBJ1-6; D is undetermined. Trimming shortened V by 2 bases and J by 9 bases, and 5 bases separated the two germline ends. Germline lookup yields CDR1 MNHNS and CDR2 SASEGT. This CDR3 comprises 12 residues. CDR3 in DNA: TGTGCCAGCAGTGAATGGAGTTCACCCCTCCACTTT. Its translation is CASSEWSSPLHF.

This clone has a single count. The rearrangement joins TRBV19 to TRBJ2-1; 12 nucleotides align to TRBD2. After removal of 3 bases from V and 9 bases from J, the junction contained 6 bases not matched to a gene. Germline loops: CDR1 LNHDA, CDR2 SQIVND (reference sequence). The CDR3 is 15 amino acids. The CDR3 bases are TGTGCCAGTAGTATTAGGCTAGCGGGAGGGTTTGAGCAGTTCTTC. Amino acid sequence: CASSIRLAGGFEQFF.

Written as DNA, the CDR3 is TGTGCCAGCAGTTTGGCCAATTCACCCCTCCACTTT. This encodes CASSLANSPLHF. This chain uses TRBV27 with TRBJ1-6; D is uncertain. The CDR3 contains 12 residues. Germline CDR1 is MNHEY and CDR2 is SMNVEV (reference sequence). Trimming took 3 bases from V and 7 from J, leaving 4 bases between them.

The chain combines TRBV5-4 with TRBJ2-5, with 7 bases lining up with TRBD2. Germline lookup yields CDR1 SGHNT and CDR2 YYREEE (reference sequence). J lost 5 bases, V lost 5 bases, and 9 bases had no gene match. This CDR3 has 14 residues. The CDR3 bases are TGTGCCAGCAGTGCTCGGGGGAGGGAGGAGACCCAGTACTTC. This codes for CASSARGREETQYF.

The chain links TRBV4-2 to TRBJ2-5, with 10 bases lining up with TRBD2. Germline V gene lookup returns CDR1 LGHNA and CDR2 YNFKEQ. The CDR3 totals 17 residues. The V segment lost 1 base and the J segment 1 base; nucleotides outside the gene matches: 6. CDR3 nucleotides: TGTGCCAGCAGCCAAGCCGGGCTAGCGGGAGCCCAAGAGACCCAGTACTTC. This gives the protein CASSQAGLAGAQETQYF.

The chain is built from TRBV13 and TRBJ2-2, with D maybe TRBD1 (6 bases). V gave up 2 bases and J gave up 6 bases, with 16 bases separating them. CDR1 is PRHDT and CDR2 is FYEKMQ in the germline V gene (reference sequence). CDR3 length: 16 amino acids. Here the CDR3 DNA reads TGTGCCAGCAGCTTAATCCAGGGGAAACGGGCCGGGGAGCTGTTTTTT. The encoded protein is CASSLIQGKRAGELFF. The complete variable domain, with remaining parts taken from reference TRBV13 and TRBJ2-2, reads AAGVIQSPRHLIKEKRETATLKCYPIPRHDTVYWYQQGPGQDPQFLISFYEKMQSDKGSIPDRFSAQQFSDYHSELNMSSLELGDSALYFCASSLIQGKRAGELFFGEGSRLTVL.

For this clone: Compared with germline, one end of the junction differs, possibly owing to a read error. The chain joins TRBV7-7 to TRBJ2-1, with 13 bases that match TRBD2. The CDR3 has 16 residues. Per the germline V gene, CDR1 is SSHAT and CDR2 is FNYEAQ (reference sequence). CDR3 DNA: TGTGCTAGCAGCAACGGGGGGACTAGCGGGATCAATGAGCAGTTCTTC. Its protein product is CASSNGGTSGINEQFF.

The chain is built from TRBV5-1 and TRBJ1-1; D unresolved. V lost 0 bases and J lost 6, with 9 bases in between. There are 13 residues in the CDR3. Germline CDR1 reads SGHRS; CDR2 reads YFSETQ. The CDR3 is CASSLVPQAEAFF. CDR3 coding DNA: TGCGCCAGCAGCTTGGTGCCTCAGGCTGAAGCTTTCTTT.

The chain recombines TRBV19 with TRBJ2-1; TRBD2 matches 10 bases. V trimming: 7 bases; J trimming: 7 bases; junction bases outside the gene matches: 7. Per the germline V gene, CDR1 is LNHDA and CDR2 is SQIVND (reference sequence). The CDR3 totals 14 residues. The CDR3 reads CASTGTSVGNEQFF. CDR3 nucleotide sequence: TGTGCCAGTACCGGGACTAGCGTAGGGAATGAGCAGTTCTTC.

The rearrangement joins TRBV5-1 to TRBJ2-7; 9 nucleotides line up with TRBD1. The trim removed 4 bases at V and 5 bases at J, leaving 10 bases unmatched. The CDR3 has 15 residues. Germline V gene data show CDR1 as SGHRS and CDR2 as YFSETQ. CDR3 protein: CASSPGTGGYHEQYF. The CDR3 coding sequence is TGCGCCAGCAGCCCTGGAACAGGGGGCTACCACGAGCAGTACTTC.

The rearrangement uses TRBV12-3 or TRBV12-4 and TRBJ1-2, with D possibly being TRBD1 (6 bases). Deletions cut 6 bases from V and 4 bases from J, with 12 bases between. The CDR3 runs 13 residues. CDR3 loop: CASRTTGPYGYTF. As DNA, the CDR3 is TGTGCCAGCAGGACGACAGGCCCCTATGGCTACACCTTC.

This chain links TRBV28 with TRBJ1-4; possible D gene TRBD1, 5 bases. Germline-derived CDR1 and CDR2 are MDHEN and SYDVKM. This CDR3 region has 13 residues. The germline V and J ends were trimmed by 8 bases and 7 bases, with 14 bases remaining between them. Here the CDR3 DNA reads TGTGCCAGCGCCGGGGGTTTTAGTGAAAAACTGTTTTTT. This encodes CASAGGFSEKLFF.

The V call is TRBV25-1, the J call TRBJ1-6; D is possibly TRBD1 (5 bases). Germline V gene sequence: CDR1 MGHDK, CDR2 SYGVNS. The CDR3 runs 15 residues. Trimming pared 4 bases from V and 3 bases from J, leaving 10 bases between. CDR3 DNA: TGTGCCAGCAGTGGGGCAGGGAACTATAATTCACCCCTCCACTTT. This translates into CASSGAGNYNSPLHF.

This clone was found a few times. This chain uses TRBV5-1 with TRBJ1-5; TRBD1 might be the D (5 bases). The germline V and J ends were trimmed by 2 bases and 4 bases, with 7 bases remaining between them. The germline gives CDR1 SGHRS, CDR2 YFSETQ. This CDR3 contains 13 residues. The CDR3 here is CASSLSGNQPQHF. The CDR3 DNA reads as TGCGCCAGCAGCTTATCAGGGAATCAGCCCCAGCATTTT.

The gene calls are TRBV28 and TRBJ2-3; no clear D. The germline CDR1 and CDR2 sequences are MDHEN and SYDVKM. Trimming cost V 2 bases and J 4 bases, with 7 bases left between them. This CDR3 is 13 amino acids long. This chain's CDR3 is CASSLLGPDTQYF. Written as DNA, the CDR3 is TGTGCCAGCAGTTTACTGGGCCCAGATACGCAGTATTTT.

The rearrangement uses TRBV7-2 and TRBJ2-1; 14 positions match TRBD2. The J segment lost 0 bases and the V segment lost 5 bases, leaving 6 bases of the junction unmatched. Germline CDR1 is SGHTA and CDR2 is FQGNSA. The CDR3 runs to 18 residues. The CDR3 spells CASSLGTSGGGSYNEQFF. CDR3 sequence (DNA): TGTGCCAGCAGCCTCGGGACTAGCGGGGGCGGCTCCTACAATGAGCAGTTCTTC.

The chain employs TRBV6-2 or TRBV6-3 and TRBJ1-4; unclear D gene. V shed 2 bases and J shed 4 bases, with 8 bases lying between them. CDR1 MNHEY and CDR2 SVGEGT come from the germline V gene. CDR3 length equals 14 residues. CDR3 loop: CASSYAGDNEKLFF. CDR3 DNA sequence: TGTGCCAGCAGTTACGCCGGGGATAATGAAAAACTGTTTTTT.

In nucleotides, the CDR3 is TGCGCCAGCAGCCCGAGATTTAATTCACCCCTCCACTTT. This sequence encodes CASSPRFNSPLHF. The chain has TRBV5-1 and TRBJ1-6, with no clear D. The CDR3 is 13 residues long. In germline, CDR1 is SGHRS, CDR2 YFSETQ. V lost 4 bases to trimming and J lost 6 bases, with 8 bases between them.

The chain links TRBV9 to TRBJ2-1; TRBD2 agrees at 8 bases. Germline V gene lookup returns CDR1 SGDLS and CDR2 YYNGEE. After removal of 1 base from V and 10 bases from J, the junction contained 16 bases not matched to a gene. The CDR3 runs to 17 residues. The CDR3 region has the DNA TGTGCCAGCAGCGTATCGGTGGGGACTAGGGGCTTTGCGGAGCAGTTCTTC. Its protein is CASSVSVGTRGFAEQFF. The whole variable domain, filled in from reference TRBV9 and TRBJ2-1, reads DSGVTQTPKHLITATGQRVTLRCSPRSGDLSVYWYQQSLDQGLQFLIQYYNGEERAKGNILERFSAQQFPDLHSELNLSSLELGDSALYFCASSVSVGTRGFAEQFFGPGTRLTVL.

V gene TRBV6-2 or TRBV6-3 combines with J gene TRBJ2-5; 7 nucleotides agree with TRBD1. J lost 1 base, V lost 2 bases, and 10 bases had no gene match. Germline V gives CDR1 MNHEY, CDR2 SVGEGT. The CDR3 runs to 17 residues. Here the CDR3 DNA reads TGTGCCAGCAGTTACCGGCGAGGGGGCAAAATCCAAGAGACCCAGTACTTC. It specifies CASSYRRGGKIQETQYF.